Below, 11 T cell receptor beta chains from the same sample are listed, as sequenced in a study of cytomegalovirus exposure and HLA in healthy donors. Use of 60 Vbeta and 13 Jbeta primers characterized the PCR. Measured with immunoSEQ multiplex PCR; TCRdb has only the in-frame clones, and not every one. The table lists roughly 100,000 clones, 65% to 85% of them singletons. The sequenced sample consisted of PBMCs. The source of these receptors is a young man in good health and CMV-seronegative.

V usage is TRBV6-5 and J usage is TRBJ1-3; D is perhaps TRBD1 (6 bases). Germline lookup yields CDR1 MNHEY and CDR2 SVGAGI. V gave up 5 bases and J gave up 0 bases, with 11 bases separating them. The CDR3 contains 15 residues. CDR3 protein: CASSVRDTSGNTIYF. CDR3 nucleotides: TGTGCCAGCAGTGTTAGGGACACCTCTGGAAACACCATATATTTT.

This chain joins TRBV10-3 and TRBJ2-5; 9 positions agree with TRBD1. This CDR3 comprises 18 residues. The ends lost 2 bases at V and 1 base at J; junction bases unmatched: 11. CDR1 is ENHRY, CDR2 SYGVKD, per germline. The chain's CDR3 is CAISETPGTGTFQETQYF. CDR3 sequence (DNA): TGTGCCATCAGTGAGACGCCCGGGACAGGGACCTTCCAAGAGACCCAGTACTTC.

The chain joins TRBV6-4 to TRBJ2-3; 12 nucleotides agree with TRBD2. V lost 2 bases, J lost 6 bases, and 6 bases stayed unmatched. The CDR3 is made up of 16 amino acids. CDR1 MRHNA and CDR2 SNTAGT come from the germline V gene. As DNA, the CDR3 is TGTGCCAGCAGTGACGAGACTAGCGGGAGAGGGGATACGCAGTATTTT. Translating it yields CASSDETSGRGDTQYF.

J is TRBJ1-1 and V is TRBV9; no clear D. The V and J ends lost 0 bases and 3 bases respectively, with 12 bases between them. Germline CDR1 SGDLS, CDR2 YYNGEE. The CDR3 has 15 residues. As DNA, the CDR3 is TGTGCCAGCAGCGTAGGCCCGGGGAGGGACACTGAAGCTTTCTTT. It codes for CASSVGPGRDTEAFF. The full variable domain, rest sourced from reference TRBV9 and TRBJ1-1, is DSGVTQTPKHLITATGQRVTLRCSPRSGDLSVYWYQQSLDQGLQFLIQYYNGEERAKGNILERFSAQQFPDLHSELNLSSLELGDSALYFCASSVGPGRDTEAFFGQGTRLTVV.

This clone showed up just a few times. The V and J genes are TRBV4-3 and TRBJ2-1, with 8 positions matching TRBD2. Per the germline V gene, CDR1 is LGHNA and CDR2 is YSLEER. Trimming removed 1 base from V and 5 bases from J; junction bases left unmatched: 1. This CDR3 spans 14 amino acids. The CDR3 here is CASSQAGGNNEQFF. The CDR3 region has the DNA TGCGCCAGCAGCCAAGCGGGAGGGAACAATGAGCAGTTCTTC.

The chain links TRBV14 to TRBJ2-1, with 7 bases identical to TRBD2. Per germline, CDR1 SGHDN and CDR2 FVKESK. This CDR3 comprises 13 residues. V dropped 1 base and J dropped 12; count of bases not matched to a gene: 6. CDR3 loop: CASSQVTSGVQFF. The CDR3, as DNA: TGTGCCAGCAGCCAAGTTACGAGCGGGGTGCAGTTCTTC.

This chain connects TRBV6-5 to TRBJ2-2, with D perhaps TRBD1 (6 bases). Germline CDR1 reads MNHEY; CDR2 reads SVGAGI. The CDR3 contains 14 residues. The V end was cut by 6 bases, the J end by 7 bases, with 15 bases between. The CDR3 DNA reads TGTGCCAGCAGGCAATCAGGGGCTGGCGGGGAGCTGTTTTTT. It translates to CASRQSGAGGELFF.

The table lists this clone with a count of one. This chain joins TRBV5-4 and TRBJ2-7; 10 bases match TRBD1. The J segment lost 3 bases and the V segment lost 3 bases, leaving 9 bases of the junction unmatched. Germline V gene data show CDR1 as SGHNT and CDR2 as YYREEE (reference sequence). This CDR3 contains 16 residues. CDR3 loop: CASSSPGTGAFYEQYF. CDR3 bases: TGTGCCAGCAGCTCGCCCGGGACAGGGGCCTTCTACGAGCAGTACTTC.

This clone was found once. The gene calls are TRBV11-2 and TRBJ2-7, with 9 bases lining up with TRBD1. V lost 0 bases and J lost 3; bases outside the gene matches: 15. This CDR3 spans 19 amino acids. Per germline, CDR1 SGHAT and CDR2 FQNNGV. As DNA, the CDR3 is TGTGCCAGCAGCTTAGATCAGACAGGGGGTACTTATTTGGTCTACGAGCAGTACTTC. Protein sequence: CASSLDQTGGTYLVYEQYF.

The chain joins TRBV29-1 to TRBJ2-7; 9 positions match TRBD1. This CDR3 has 13 residues. Germline values: CDR1 SQVTM, CDR2 ANQGSEA. Losses at the gene ends were 5 bases for V and 3 bases for J; bases not matched to a gene: 5. The CDR3 sequence: CSVRTGERYEQYF. The CDR3 DNA follows: TGCAGCGTTAGGACAGGGGAGCGCTACGAGCAGTACTTC.

The J gene is TRBJ1-5, the V gene TRBV7-2; tentatively, D is TRBD1 (6 bases). Germline V gene sequence: CDR1 SGHTA, CDR2 FQGNSA. This CDR3 has 15 residues. V lost 5 bases to trimming and J lost 3 bases, with 14 bases between them. In nucleotides, the CDR3 is TGTGCCAGCAGCCCAGGGGCAGTGATCAATCAGCCCCAGCATTTT. It is translated as CASSPGAVINQPQHF.